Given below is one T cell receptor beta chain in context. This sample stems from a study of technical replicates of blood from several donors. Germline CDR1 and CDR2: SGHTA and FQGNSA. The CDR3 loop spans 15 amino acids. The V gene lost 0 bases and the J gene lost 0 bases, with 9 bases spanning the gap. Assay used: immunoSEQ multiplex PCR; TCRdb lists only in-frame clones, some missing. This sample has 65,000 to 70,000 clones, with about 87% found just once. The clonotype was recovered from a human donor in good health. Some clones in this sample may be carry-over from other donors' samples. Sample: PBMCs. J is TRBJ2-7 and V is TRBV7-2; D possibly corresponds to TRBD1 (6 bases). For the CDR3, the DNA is TGTGCCAGCAGCTTAGCGACAGGAAGCTCCTACGAGCAGTACTTC. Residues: CASSLATGSSYEQYF.